This TCR beta chain was captured in a study of shared T cell receptors in the human thymus. Repertoires were generated with immunoSEQ multiplex PCR, while TCRdb's copy carries only in-frame clones and drops some. This sample has about 380,000 clones, with 85% to 95% found just once. Trimming took 5 bases from V and 2 from J; bases not matched to a gene: 6. In germline, CDR1 is MNHEY, CDR2 SMNVEV (reference sequence). The CDR3 runs to 15 residues. What was sequenced was thymocytes. This chain links TRBV27 with TRBJ2-1, with 7 nucleotides matching TRBD2. The clonotype originates from a human donor. The CDR3 loop reads CASSLGGGAYNEQFF. CDR3 DNA: TGTGCCAGCAGTCTCGGGGGAGGGGCCTACAATGAGCAGTTCTTC.